This TCR beta chain appears in the sequencing data of a study of beta chain features in type 1 diabetes. Study results and caveats: All four CD4+ subsets from Type 1 diabetes patients carried moderately but significantly shorter TCRB CDR3s. More deletions and fewer insertions at VDJ junctions were seen in type 1 diabetes patients. Over-representation of high TCR-expressing cells was a possible consequence of cDNA sequencing.

Every isolated RNA sample was fully reverse transcribed, so sequencing captured expressed TCRB transcripts. The table came from immunoSEQ multiplex PCR; TCRdb's copy has only in-frame clones and leaves some out. The sample includes about 700,000 clones, around 15% seen only once; the top ten take less than 0.025%. V was shortened by 4 bases and J by 5 bases, with 27 bases between the two germline ends. This CDR3 is built from 18 residues. CDR1 and CDR2 (germline): MGHRA, YSYEKL. This clone occurred a few times. The target antigen is unknown. Each of the sorted populations had a purity greater than 98%.

V usage is TRBV4-1 and J usage is TRBJ2-7; the D call may be TRBD1 or TRBD2 (6 bases each). The source is a man aged 18 to 30 with type 1 diabetes. Sample: naive CD4+ T cells from blood. CDR3 sequence (DNA): TGCGCCAGCAGCCCACGGGGGCAACGGACACTCGGCGGCCACGAGCAGTACTTC. Translating gives CASSPRGQRTLGGHEQYF.